Each of the 4 T cell receptor beta chains below was sequenced from the same sample in a study of Graves' ophthalmopathy and Graves' hyperthyroidism. From RNA, the CDR3 regions of TCR beta chains were amplified and sequenced. HTBI-primed RT-PCR formed the first round, and a multiplex PCR formed the second. TCRdb redid the calling of the multiplex PCR reads with MiXCR, one entry per CDR3 protein. Here the sample spans approximately 1.2 million distinct CDR3 sequences, roughly two fifths being singletons. Sequencing was done on a sample of peripheral blood or thyroid tissue (not recorded which). These TCRs come from an adult man with Graves' hyperthyroidism.

The chain recombines TRBV10-3 with TRBJ2-7; the match to TRBD1 covers 7 bases. J was trimmed by 2 bases and V by 6 bases; bases with no gene match: 7. CDR1 is ENHRY and CDR2 is SYGVKD in the germline V gene. There are 14 residues in the CDR3. CDR3: CAISGQAGTYEQYF. The CDR3 nucleotides are TGTGCCATCAGCGGACAGGCCGGAACCTACGAGCAGTACTTC.

The gene calls are TRBV6-6 and TRBJ1-5; D unclear. Trimming removed 5 bases from V and 2 bases from J, with 16 bases in between. There are 16 residues in the CDR3. Per the germline V gene, CDR1 is MNHNY and CDR2 is SVGAGI (reference sequence). CDR3 sequence (DNA): TGTGCCAGCAGTGAAGGAATTAGGGTTGGCAATCAGCCCCAGCATTTT. This translates into CASSEGIRVGNQPQHF.

In this sample, this clonotype turned up once. This chain joins TRBV5-1 and TRBJ1-5; D might be TRBD1 (5 bases). Trimming left V 0 bases short and J 5 bases short, with 9 bases between. The CDR3 covers 14 residues. Germline CDR1 and CDR2: SGHRS and YFSETQ. CDR3 sequence: CASSLAGEDQPQHF. The CDR3 DNA sequence: TGCGCCAGCAGCTTGGCGGGGGAAGATCAGCCCCAGCATTTT.

The chain recombines TRBV4-3 with TRBJ2-7; the D gene is possibly TRBD1 (6 bases). This CDR3 region has 14 residues. V gave up 0 bases and J gave up 6 bases, with 12 bases separating them. The germline V gene encodes CDR1 LGHNA and CDR2 YSLEER. CDR3 sequence (DNA): TGCGCCAGCAGCCAAGATTGGGCCAGGGGCGAGCAGTACTTC. It is translated as CASSQDWARGEQYF.